This T cell receptor beta chain was sequenced during a study of T cell repertoires in cytomegalovirus infection. At the level of the study: Recently identified HLA-C-restricted CMV epitopes and well-studied HLA-B-restricted CMV epitopes were used by the study. From public TCR beta signatures came an indication of both CMV infection and matching HLA type.

General study results and limits: Predominance within the ex vivo response was attributable to HLA-C-restricted CMV-specific TCR beta clonotypes. Identification of carriers of CMV plus the relevant HLA was performed using cumulative public TCR beta family frequency.

MiXCR, run by TCRdb on the reads, gives a single entry per CDR3 protein. The sample shows just under 500,000 distinct CDR3 sequences, around 35% of them seen only once. The table lists this clonotype with a few counts. Its antigen is unidentified. V lost 6 bases, J lost 4 bases, and 22 bases lay in between. This CDR3 is 17 amino acids long. The chain recombines TRBV12-3 or TRBV12-4 with TRBJ2-1; D gene unclear. The source was cultured PBMCs, collected from culture after CMV antigen stimulation. This TCR came from a human donor in good health (CMV status not recorded). Some clones in this sample may be carry-over from other donors' samples. The CDR3 region is CASSRALDPGGYNEQFF. The CDR3 coding sequence is TGTGCCAGCAGCCGCGCCTTGGACCCAGGTGGATACAATGAGCAGTTCTTC.